The clone carrying this T cell receptor (beta chain) showed up just once. Its antigen is unknown. The data are from a study of graft-versus-host responses after intestinal transplantation. Study as a whole: Multivisceral, liver-intestinal, or isolated intestinal grafts were transplanted into recipients. Tacrolimus plus steroids were given to all recipients for roughly three years, preceded by anti-thymocyte globulin induction. Findings and caveats of the study: The highest levels of circulating GvH clones went along with early declines in HvG clones after transplant.

Deletions cut 0 bases from V and 5 bases from J, with 13 bases between. Germline CDR1 is LGHNA and CDR2 is YNFKEQ. This CDR3 comprises 15 residues. TCRdb keeps only in-frame clones here, not all; method: immunoSEQ multiplex PCR. The table lists around 97,000 clones, roughly 89% of them singletons. The chain links TRBV4-2 to TRBJ2-5, with D maybe TRBD1 (6 bases). The sample here was unstimulated CD4+ T cells sorted from spleen or lymph node cells, taken before transplant. This TCR came from a human donor who was the organ donor for an intestinal transplant. CDR3 residues: CASSQDLRGWETQYF. The CDR3 bases are TGTGCCAGCAGCCAAGATCTAAGGGGGTGGGAGACCCAGTACTTC.